These T cell receptor beta chains were read from a single sample in a study of blood T cell repertoires in COVID-19. Sequenced by immunoSEQ multiplex PCR; TCRdb stores in-frame clones only, minus some. The data contain about 95,000 clones, roughly 80% of them singletons. The specimen was peripheral blood. These TCRs come from a human donor in a cohort sampled during active COVID-19. Each CDR3 is given with its conserved first and last residue. A D gene is named only where the DNA matches it firmly. Not every row has a clone size; where given, it reads once, few, many or a size class.

>TRBJ2-7|.|TRBV6-6|.
TGTGCCAGCAGTCCCTCGACAGGAAACTACGAGCAGTACTTC
CASSPSTGNYEQYF
>TRBJ1-1|TRBD1|TRBV5-1|once
TGCGCCAGCAGCTCGGGGACAGGGGTTGGGGCTTTCTTT
CASSSGTGVGAFF
>TRBJ1-2|TRBD1|TRBV5-1|.
TGCGCCAGCAGCTTGGGGACAGGTGATAACTATGGCTACACCTTC
CASSLGTGDNYGYTF
>TRBJ2-7|TRBD1|TRBV6-5|.
TGTGCCAGCAACAGACAGGGGGTTTACTACGAGCAGTACTTC
CASNRQGVYYEQYF
>TRBJ2-1|TRBD1|TRBV7-6|.
TGTGCCAGCAGCTTAGCTCAGGGGGCAAGCGAGCAGTTCTTC
CASSLAQGASEQFF
>TRBJ2-1|TRBD2|TRBV6-5|.
TGTGCCAGCAGTCGACTAGCTGACTACAATGAGCAGTTCTTC
CASSRLADYNEQFF
>TRBJ1-3|.|TRBV28|once
TGTGCCAGCAGTTCGGCAGGGGCTCACCTCTCTGGAAACACCATATATTTT
CASSSAGAHLSGNTIYF
>TRBJ2-2|TRBD2|TRBV28|.
TGTGCCAGCCAGCGGGAGGCTCCCCCCGGGGAGCTGTTTTTT
CASQREAPPGELFF
>TRBJ1-2|TRBD1|TRBV27|.
TGTGCCAGCAGTATCTCGGGACAGGGGTCCTATGGCTACACCTTC
CASSISGQGSYGYTF
>TRBJ1-1|.|TRBV29-1|once
TGCAGCGTTGAATGGGGGGAGACTGAAGCTTTCTTT
CSVEWGETEAFF
>TRBJ2-1|.|TRBV3-1/TRBV3-2|.
TGTGCCAGCAGCCTAAGGAGTGAGCAGTTCTTC
CASSLRSEQFF
>TRBJ1-5|TRBD1|TRBV19|once
TGTGCCAGTAGTATGGGGGGACAGTATAGCAATCAGCCCCAGCATTTT
CASSMGGQYSNQPQHF
>TRBJ1-4|.|TRBV3-1/TRBV3-2|.
TGTGCCAGCGGGGCAGAGAATGAAAAACTGTTTTTT
CASGAENEKLFF
>TRBJ2-1|TRBD2|TRBV6-2/TRBV6-3|.
TGTGCCAGCAGTTACGAGCGGGGGGGCGGTTTCGAGCATGAGCAGTTCTTC
CASSYERGGGFEHEQFF
>TRBJ1-2|TRBD1|TRBV6-1|.
TGTGCCAGCAGTGAAACTGGGACAGGGGGATATGGCTACACCTTC
CASSETGTGGYGYTF
>TRBJ1-1|.|TRBV4-2|once
TGTGCCAGCAGCCAAGACTCCTTGTCGAACACTGAAGCTTTCTTT
CASSQDSLSNTEAFF
>TRBJ1-4|.|TRBV2|.
TGTGCCAGCAGTGCCCAAATCGGGACTTGGGGTAGGCTGTTTTTT
CASSAQIGTWGRLFF
>TRBJ1-2|.|TRBV6-1|.
TGTGCCAGCAGTGAAGCTGCCCCCACCGACAGGACAGTATCCTATGGCTACACCTTC
CASSEAAPTDRTVSYGYTF